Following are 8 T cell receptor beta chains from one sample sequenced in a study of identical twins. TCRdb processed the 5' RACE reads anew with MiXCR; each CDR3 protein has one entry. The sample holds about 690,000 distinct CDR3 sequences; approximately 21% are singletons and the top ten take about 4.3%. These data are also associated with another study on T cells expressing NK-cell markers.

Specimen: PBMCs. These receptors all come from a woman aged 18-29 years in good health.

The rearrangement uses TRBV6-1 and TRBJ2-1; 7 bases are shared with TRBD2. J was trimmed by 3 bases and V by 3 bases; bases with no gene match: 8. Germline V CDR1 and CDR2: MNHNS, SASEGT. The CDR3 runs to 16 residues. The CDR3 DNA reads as TGTGCCAGCAGTGATCGGAAGCGGGGAGTCTACAATGAGCAGTTCTTC. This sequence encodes CASSDRKRGVYNEQFF.

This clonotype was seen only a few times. CDR3 sequence (DNA): TGTGCCAGCAGTCCGAATAGGGGGGTTCGAGAGACCCAGTACTTC. Translation: CASSPNRGVRETQYF. This sequence joins TRBV7-2 and TRBJ2-5; D may match TRBD1 or TRBD2 (6 bases each). V was cut by 6 bases and J by 4 bases, with 18 bases left in between. CDR1 is SGHTA, CDR2 FQGNSA, per germline. This CDR3 has 15 residues. The full variable domain, completed using reference TRBV7-2 and TRBJ2-5, is GAGVSQSPSNKVTEKGKDVELRCDPISGHTALYWYRQSLGQGLEFLIYFQGNSAPDKSGLPSDRFSAERTGGSVSTLTIQRTQQEDSAVYLCASSPNRGVRETQYFGPGTRLLVL.

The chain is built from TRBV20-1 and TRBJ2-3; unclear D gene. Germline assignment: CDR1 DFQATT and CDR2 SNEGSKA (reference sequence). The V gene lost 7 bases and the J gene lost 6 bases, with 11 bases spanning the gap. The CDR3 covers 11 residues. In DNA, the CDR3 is TGCAGTGGGACCAATCTCGATACGCAGTATTTT. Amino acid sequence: CSGTNLDTQYF.

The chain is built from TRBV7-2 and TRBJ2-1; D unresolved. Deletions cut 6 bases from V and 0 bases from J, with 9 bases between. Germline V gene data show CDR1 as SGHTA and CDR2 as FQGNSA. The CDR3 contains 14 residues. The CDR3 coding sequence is TGTGCCAGCAGTCGCCCGAGCTCCTACAATGAGCAGTTCTTC. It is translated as CASSRPSSYNEQFF.

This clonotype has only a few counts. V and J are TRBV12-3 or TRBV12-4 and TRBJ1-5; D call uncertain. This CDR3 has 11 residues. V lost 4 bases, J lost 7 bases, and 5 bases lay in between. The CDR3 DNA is TGTGCCAGCAGTTCCTGGCAGCCCCAGCATTTT. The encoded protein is CASSSWQPQHF.

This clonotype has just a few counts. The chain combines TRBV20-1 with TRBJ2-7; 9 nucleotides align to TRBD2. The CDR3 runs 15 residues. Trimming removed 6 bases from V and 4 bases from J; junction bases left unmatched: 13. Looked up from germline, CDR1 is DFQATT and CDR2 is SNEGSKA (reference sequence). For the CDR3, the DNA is TGCAGTGCATCCCCCATGGGACTAGCCTATTACGAGCAGTACTTC. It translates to CSASPMGLAYYEQYF.

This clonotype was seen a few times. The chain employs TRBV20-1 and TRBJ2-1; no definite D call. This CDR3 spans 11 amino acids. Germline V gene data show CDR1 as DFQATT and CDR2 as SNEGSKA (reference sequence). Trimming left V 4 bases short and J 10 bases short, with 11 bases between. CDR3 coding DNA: TGCAGTGCTATAAGGGCCGGAGAGCAGTTCTTC. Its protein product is CSAIRAGEQFF.

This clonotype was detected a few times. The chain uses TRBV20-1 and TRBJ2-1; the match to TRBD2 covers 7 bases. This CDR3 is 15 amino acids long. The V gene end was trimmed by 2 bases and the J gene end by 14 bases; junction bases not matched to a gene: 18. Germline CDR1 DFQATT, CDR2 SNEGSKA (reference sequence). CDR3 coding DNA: TGCAGTGCTAGAAGGCGTTCTACCGGGGAGGGAGTCAAGTTCTTC. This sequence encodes CSARRRSTGEGVKFF.